This section outlines one T cell receptor beta chain sequence together with its context. In germline, CDR1 is LNHDA, CDR2 SQIVND (reference sequence). V was pared by 3 bases and J by 4 bases, with 10 bases between. This CDR3 is 15 amino acids long. Here immunoSEQ multiplex PCR was the method, and the copy in TCRdb shows in-frame clones only, minus some. The sample contains some 100,000 clones, approximately 94% of which appear only once. These data come from a study of T cell changes during pregnancy in multiple sclerosis. This material consisted of peripheral blood, taken in the second trimester of pregnancy. This TCR came from a female donor with multiple sclerosis, enrolled in a pregnancy study. The chain links TRBV19 to TRBJ1-6, with D possibly being TRBD1 (6 bases). CDR3 sequence reads: CASSIGQRYNSPLHF. CDR3 bases: TGTGCCAGTAGTATTGGACAGCGATATAATTCACCCCTCCACTTT.